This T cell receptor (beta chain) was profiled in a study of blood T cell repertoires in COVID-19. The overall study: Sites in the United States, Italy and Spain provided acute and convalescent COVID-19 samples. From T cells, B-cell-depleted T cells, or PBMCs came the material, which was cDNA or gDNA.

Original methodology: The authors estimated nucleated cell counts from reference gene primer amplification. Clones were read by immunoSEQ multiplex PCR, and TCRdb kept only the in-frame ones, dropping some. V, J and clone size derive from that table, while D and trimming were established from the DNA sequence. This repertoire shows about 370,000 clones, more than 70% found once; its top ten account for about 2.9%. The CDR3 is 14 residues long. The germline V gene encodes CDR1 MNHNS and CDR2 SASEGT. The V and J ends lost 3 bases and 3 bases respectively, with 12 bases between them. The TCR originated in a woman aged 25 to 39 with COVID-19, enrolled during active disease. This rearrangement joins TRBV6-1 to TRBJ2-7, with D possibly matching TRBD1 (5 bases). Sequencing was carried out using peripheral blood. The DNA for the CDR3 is TGTGCCAGCAGTGATTTAGCAGGGAACTACGAGCAGTACTTC. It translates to CASSDLAGNYEQYF.